This T cell receptor (beta chain) emerged from a study of blood T cell repertoires in COVID-19. Authors' methods: Reference gene primer amplification gave estimated nucleated cell counts. Produced via immunoSEQ multiplex PCR; TCRdb's table is partial and in-frame only. V, J and clone size were drawn from that table, and D and trimming were deduced from the DNA. The profile covers about 230,000 clones, with roughly nine tenths appearing a single time and 3.5% to 4% taken by the ten largest. Germline V gives CDR1 SGHTA, CDR2 FQGTGA. The germline V and J ends were trimmed by 5 bases and 8 bases, with 15 bases remaining between them. CDR3 length: 13 amino acids.

The sequenced sample was PBMCs or T cells enriched from blood (not recorded which). This sequence originates from a woman in her twenties or thirties with acute COVID-19. The rearrangement uses TRBV7-3 and TRBJ1-2, with D maybe TRBD1 (6 bases). Here the CDR3 DNA reads TGTGCCAGCAGCGGGGAACAGGGTAACGGCTACACCTTC. Translating it yields CASSGEQGNGYTF.